This T cell receptor beta chain was captured by sequencing in a study of regulatory T cells in long-lasting Graves disease. CDR3 regions were amplified by Arm-PCR using iRepertoire HTBI primers to build TCR beta libraries. As originally analysed: Identification of gene segments yielded more than 60 TRBV and 14 TRBJ across samples. From the multiplex PCR reads, TCRdb called clonotypes with MiXCR, one entry per CDR3 protein. None of the V and J calls come from the authors' own analysis; TCRdb made them. The repertoire holds some 560,000 distinct CDR3 sequences, with 15% to 20% as singletons. Germline V lookup: CDR1 SGHVS, CDR2 FNYEAQ. There are 17 residues in the CDR3. With 3 bases clipped from V and 8 bases from J, the junction kept 16 bases outside the gene matches. Study-wide results and caveats: Patients with persistent Graves' had lower TCR diversity than newly diagnosed patients.

A few counts support this clonotype. Its cognate antigen is unknown. Specified time point: newly diagnosed GD, antithyroid drugs for less than 3 months. PBMC-derived RNA was used for the TCR library. These data are also associated with another study on T cells in Graves' hyperthyroidism and ophthalmopathy. From that second work: First-round RT-PCR of the TCR CDR3 relied on the HTBI primer set. It was a median approximately six months before onset that the model predicted ophthalmopathy.

The TCR originated in a woman aged 35-65 years with Graves disease. Sequenced material: peripheral blood mononuclear cells (PBMCs), taken at new diagnosis, from a patient treated with antithyroid drugs. This chain uses TRBV7-6 with TRBJ2-1; 7 bases align to TRBD2. The CDR3 coding sequence is TGTGCCAGCAGCTTTCTCAGGTCACATATCGGGAGGTATGAGCAGTTCTTC. Protein product: CASSFLRSHIGRYEQFF.